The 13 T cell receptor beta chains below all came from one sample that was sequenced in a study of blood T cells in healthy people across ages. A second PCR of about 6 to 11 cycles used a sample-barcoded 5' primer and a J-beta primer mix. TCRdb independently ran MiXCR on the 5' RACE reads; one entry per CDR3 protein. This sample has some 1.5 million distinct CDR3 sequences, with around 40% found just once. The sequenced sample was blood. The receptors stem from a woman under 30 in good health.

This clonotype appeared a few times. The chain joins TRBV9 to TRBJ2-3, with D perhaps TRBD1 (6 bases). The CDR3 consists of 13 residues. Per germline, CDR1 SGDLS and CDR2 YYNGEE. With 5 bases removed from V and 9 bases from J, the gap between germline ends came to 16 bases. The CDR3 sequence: CASSRDNSGTQYF. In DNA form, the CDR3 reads TGTGCCAGCAGTCGGGACAATTCGGGGACGCAGTATTTT.

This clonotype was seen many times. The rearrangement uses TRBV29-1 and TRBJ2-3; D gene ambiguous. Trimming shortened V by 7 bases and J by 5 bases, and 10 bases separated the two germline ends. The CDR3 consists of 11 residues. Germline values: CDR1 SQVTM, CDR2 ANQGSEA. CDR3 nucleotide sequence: TGCAGCGCTCCATACGGAGATACGCAGTATTTT. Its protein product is CSAPYGDTQYF.

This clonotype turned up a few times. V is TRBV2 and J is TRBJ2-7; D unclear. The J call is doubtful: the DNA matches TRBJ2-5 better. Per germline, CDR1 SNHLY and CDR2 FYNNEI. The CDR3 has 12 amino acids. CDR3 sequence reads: CASSNFEETQYF. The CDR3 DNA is TGTGCCAGCAGTAATTTTGAAGAGACCCAGTACTTC.

The CDR3 nucleotides read TGTGCCAGCAGCTTAGGCGGGGCCTCCTTCGGGGGCTACACCTTC. It yields the protein CASSLGGASFGGYTF. The chain couples TRBV5-4 to TRBJ1-2, with D maybe TRBD1 (5 bases). Trimming pared 2 bases from V and 8 bases from J, leaving 19 bases between. Germline CDR1 and CDR2: SGHNT and YYREEE (reference sequence). The CDR3 sequence is 15 residues long.

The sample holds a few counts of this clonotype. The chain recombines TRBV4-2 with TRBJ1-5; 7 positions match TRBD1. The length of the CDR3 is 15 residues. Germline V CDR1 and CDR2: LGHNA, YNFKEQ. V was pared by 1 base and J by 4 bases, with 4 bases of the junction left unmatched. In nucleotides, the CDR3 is TGTGCCAGCAGCCAAGTTGGACAGGCTAATCAGCCCCAGCATTTT. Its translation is CASSQVGQANQPQHF.

CDR3 in DNA: TGTGCCAGCAGTTACTTGGGACGGAAGAACTATGGCTACACCTTC. This sequence encodes CASSYLGRKNYGYTF. The chain combines TRBV6-6 with TRBJ1-2; TRBD1 is a possible D gene (5 bases). The length of the CDR3 is 15 residues. V was clipped by 1 base and J by 2 bases, with 11 bases between them. Germline V CDR1 and CDR2: MNHNY, SVGAGI (reference sequence).

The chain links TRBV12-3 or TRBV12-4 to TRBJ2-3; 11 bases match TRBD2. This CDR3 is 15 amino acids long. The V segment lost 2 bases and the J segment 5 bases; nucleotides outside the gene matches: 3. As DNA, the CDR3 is TGTGCCAGCAGTTTAAAGGGACTAGCGGTAGATACGCAGTATTTT. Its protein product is CASSLKGLAVDTQYF.

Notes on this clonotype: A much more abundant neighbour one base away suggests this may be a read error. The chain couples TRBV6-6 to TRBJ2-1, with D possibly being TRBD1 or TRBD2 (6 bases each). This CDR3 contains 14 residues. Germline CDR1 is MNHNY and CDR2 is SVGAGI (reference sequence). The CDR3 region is CASCLGGASDERFF. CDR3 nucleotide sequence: TGTGCCAGCTGCCTGGGGGGCGCGTCTGATGAGCGGTTCTTC.

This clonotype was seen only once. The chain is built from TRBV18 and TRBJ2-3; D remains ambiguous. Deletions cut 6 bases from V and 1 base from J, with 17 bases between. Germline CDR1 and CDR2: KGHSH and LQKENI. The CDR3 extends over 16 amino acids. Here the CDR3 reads CASSRSKGVGTDTQYF. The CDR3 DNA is TGTGCCAGCTCCCGATCGAAAGGAGTAGGCACAGATACGCAGTATTTT. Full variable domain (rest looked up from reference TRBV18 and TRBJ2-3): NAGVMQNPRHLVRRRGQEARLRCSPMKGHSHVYWYRQLPEEGLKFMVYLQKENIIDESGMPKERFSAEFPKEGPSILRIQQVVRGDSAAYFCASSRSKGVGTDTQYFGPGTRLTVL.

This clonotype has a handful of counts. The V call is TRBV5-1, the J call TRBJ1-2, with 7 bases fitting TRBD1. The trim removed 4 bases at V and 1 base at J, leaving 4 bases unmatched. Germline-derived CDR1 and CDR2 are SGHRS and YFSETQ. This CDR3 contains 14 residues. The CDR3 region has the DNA TGCGCCAGCAGCACGGGACAGATTAACTATGGCTACACCTTC. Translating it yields CASSTGQINYGYTF.

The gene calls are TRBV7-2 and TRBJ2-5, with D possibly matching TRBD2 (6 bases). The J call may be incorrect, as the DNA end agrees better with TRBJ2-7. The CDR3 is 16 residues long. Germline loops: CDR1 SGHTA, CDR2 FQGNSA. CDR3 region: CASSSLGTSPLYEQYF. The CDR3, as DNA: TGTGCCAGCAGCTCATTAGGTACTAGCCCGCTCTACGAGCAGTACTTC.

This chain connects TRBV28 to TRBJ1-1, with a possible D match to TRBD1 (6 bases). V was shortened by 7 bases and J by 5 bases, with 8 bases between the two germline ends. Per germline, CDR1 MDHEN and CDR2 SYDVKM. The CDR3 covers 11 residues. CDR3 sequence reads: CASIQGTEAFF. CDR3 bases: TGTGCCAGCATCCAGGGGACTGAAGCTTTCTTT.

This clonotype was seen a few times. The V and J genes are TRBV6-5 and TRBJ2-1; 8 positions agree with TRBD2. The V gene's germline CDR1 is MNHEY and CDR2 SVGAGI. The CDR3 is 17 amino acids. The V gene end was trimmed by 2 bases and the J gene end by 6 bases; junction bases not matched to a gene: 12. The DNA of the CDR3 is TGTGCCAGCAGTTACCTTCCTGGGGGCGGGAGGCGCAATGAGCAGTTCTTC. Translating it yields CASSYLPGGGRRNEQFF.